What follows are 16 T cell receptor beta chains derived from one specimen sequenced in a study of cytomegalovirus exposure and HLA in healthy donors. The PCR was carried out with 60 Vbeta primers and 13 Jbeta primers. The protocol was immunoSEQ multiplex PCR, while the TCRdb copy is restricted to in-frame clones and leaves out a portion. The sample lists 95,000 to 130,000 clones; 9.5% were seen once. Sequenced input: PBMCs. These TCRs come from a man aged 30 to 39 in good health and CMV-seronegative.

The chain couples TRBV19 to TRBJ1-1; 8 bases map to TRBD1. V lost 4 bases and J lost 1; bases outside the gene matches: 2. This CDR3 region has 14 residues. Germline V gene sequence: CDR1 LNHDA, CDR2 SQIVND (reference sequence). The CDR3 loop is CASSTDRGNTEAFF. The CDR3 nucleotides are TGTGCCAGTAGTACCGACAGGGGGAACACTGAAGCTTTCTTT.

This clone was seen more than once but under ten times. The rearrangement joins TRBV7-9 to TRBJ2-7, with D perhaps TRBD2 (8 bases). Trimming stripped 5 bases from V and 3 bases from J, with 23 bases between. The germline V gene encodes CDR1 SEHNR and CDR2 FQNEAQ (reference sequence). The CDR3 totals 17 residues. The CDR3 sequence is CASSDSTTGRGHYEQYF. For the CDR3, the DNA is TGTGCCAGCAGCGATAGCACCACCGGGAGGGGGCACTACGAGCAGTACTTC.

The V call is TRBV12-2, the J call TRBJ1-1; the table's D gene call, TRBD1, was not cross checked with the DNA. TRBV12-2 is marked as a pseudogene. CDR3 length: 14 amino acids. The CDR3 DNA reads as TGTGCAAGTCGCTTATTCGCAGGCAACACTGAAGCTTTCTTT. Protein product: CASRLFAGNTEAFF.

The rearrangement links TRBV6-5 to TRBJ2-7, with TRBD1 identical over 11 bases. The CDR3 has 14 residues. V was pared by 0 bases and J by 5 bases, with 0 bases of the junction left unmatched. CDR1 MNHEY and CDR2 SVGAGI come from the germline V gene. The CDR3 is CASSYSGQGDEQYF. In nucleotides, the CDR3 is TGTGCCAGCAGTTACTCGGGACAGGGGGACGAGCAGTACTTC.

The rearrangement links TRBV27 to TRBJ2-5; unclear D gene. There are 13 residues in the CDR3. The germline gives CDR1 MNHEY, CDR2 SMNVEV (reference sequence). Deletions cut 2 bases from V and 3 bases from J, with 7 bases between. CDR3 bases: TGTGCCAGCAGTTTAACTGTGGAAGAGACCCAGTACTTC. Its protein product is CASSLTVEETQYF.

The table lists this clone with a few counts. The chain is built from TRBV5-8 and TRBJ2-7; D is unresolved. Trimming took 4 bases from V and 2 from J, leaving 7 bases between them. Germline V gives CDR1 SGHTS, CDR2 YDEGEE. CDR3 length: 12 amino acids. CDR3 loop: CASSPAAYEQYF. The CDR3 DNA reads TGTGCCAGCAGCCCTGCGGCCTACGAGCAGTACTTC.

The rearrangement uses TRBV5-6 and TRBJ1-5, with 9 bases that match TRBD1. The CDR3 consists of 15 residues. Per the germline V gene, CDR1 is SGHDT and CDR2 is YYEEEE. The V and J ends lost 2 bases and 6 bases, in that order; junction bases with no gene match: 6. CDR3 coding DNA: TGTGCCAGCAGCTTATCTGGGACAGGGACTCAGCCCCAGCATTTT. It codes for CASSLSGTGTQPQHF.

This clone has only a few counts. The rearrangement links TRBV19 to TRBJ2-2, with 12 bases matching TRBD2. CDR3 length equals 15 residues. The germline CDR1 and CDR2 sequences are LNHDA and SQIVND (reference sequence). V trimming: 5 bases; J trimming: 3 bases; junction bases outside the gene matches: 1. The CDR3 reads CASSRLAGDTGELFF. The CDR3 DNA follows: TGTGCCAGTAGTCGACTAGCGGGGGACACCGGGGAGCTGTTTTTT.

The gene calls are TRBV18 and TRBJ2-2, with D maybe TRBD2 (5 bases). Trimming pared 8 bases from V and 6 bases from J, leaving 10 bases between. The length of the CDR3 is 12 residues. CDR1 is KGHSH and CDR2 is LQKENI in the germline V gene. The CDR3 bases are TGTGCCAGCGCACTAGTAGCCGGGGAGCTGTTTTTT. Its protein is CASALVAGELFF.

The CDR3, as DNA: TGTGCCACCAGCGGACAGGGGGCCATATCCTACGAGCAGTACTTC. Protein: CATSGQGAISYEQYF. The gene calls are TRBV15 and TRBJ2-7; TRBD1 matches 11 bases. CDR3 length: 15 residues. Germline trimming cut 5 bases from V and 1 base from J; bases unmatched to any gene: 4. The germline V gene has CDR1 LNHNV and CDR2 YYDKDF (reference sequence).

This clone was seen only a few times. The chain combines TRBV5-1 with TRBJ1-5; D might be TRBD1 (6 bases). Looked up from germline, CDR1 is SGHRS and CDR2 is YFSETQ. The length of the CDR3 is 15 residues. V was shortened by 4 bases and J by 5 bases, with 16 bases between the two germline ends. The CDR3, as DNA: TGCGCCAGCAGCGCCCTCGGGGGGCCGGATCAGCCCCAGCATTTT. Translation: CASSALGGPDQPQHF.

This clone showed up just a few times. This chain's CDR3 is CAWSVRQGYNSPLHF. The CDR3 DNA is TGTGCCTGGAGTGTACGACAGGGGTATAATTCACCCCTCCACTTT. The chain couples TRBV30 to TRBJ1-6, with TRBD1 identical over 8 bases. Germline V gene data show CDR1 as GTSNPN and CDR2 as SVGIG (reference sequence). The V gene end was trimmed by 0 bases and the J gene end by 4 bases; junction bases not matched to a gene: 2. The CDR3 is 15 amino acids. Complete variable domain (other parts from reference TRBV30 and TRBJ1-6): SQTIHQWPATLVQPVGSPLSLECTVEGTSNPNLYWYRQAAGRGLQLLFYSVGIGQISSEVPQNLSASRPQDRQFILSSKKLLLSDSGFYLCAWSVRQGYNSPLHFGNGTRLTVT.

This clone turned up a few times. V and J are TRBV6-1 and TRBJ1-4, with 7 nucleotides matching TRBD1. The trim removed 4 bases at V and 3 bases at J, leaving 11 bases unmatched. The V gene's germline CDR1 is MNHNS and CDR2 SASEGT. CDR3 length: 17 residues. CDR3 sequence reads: CASSGLRQGSANEKLFF. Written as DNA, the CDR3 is TGTGCCAGCAGTGGCCTGAGACAGGGTTCGGCTAATGAAAAACTGTTTTTT.

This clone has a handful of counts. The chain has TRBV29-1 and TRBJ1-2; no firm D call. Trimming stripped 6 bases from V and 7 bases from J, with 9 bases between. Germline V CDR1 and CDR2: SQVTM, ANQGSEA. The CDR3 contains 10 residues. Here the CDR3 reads CSVDSPGYTF. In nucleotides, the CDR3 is TGCAGCGTAGACTCTCCTGGCTACACCTTC.

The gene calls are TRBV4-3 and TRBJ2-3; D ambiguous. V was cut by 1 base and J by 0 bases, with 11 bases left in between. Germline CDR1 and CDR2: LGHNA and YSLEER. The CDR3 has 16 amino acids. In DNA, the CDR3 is TGCGCCAGCAGCCAAGTAGCCGGCCGGAGCACAGATACGCAGTATTTT. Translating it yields CASSQVAGRSTDTQYF.

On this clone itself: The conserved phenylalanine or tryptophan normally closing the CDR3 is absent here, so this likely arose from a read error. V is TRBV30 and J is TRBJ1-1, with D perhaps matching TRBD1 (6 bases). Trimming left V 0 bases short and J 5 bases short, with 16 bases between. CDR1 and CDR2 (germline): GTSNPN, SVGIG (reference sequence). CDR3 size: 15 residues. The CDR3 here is CAWSVEQGLKTEAFL. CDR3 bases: TGTGCCTGGAGTGTCGAACAGGGCCTCAAAACTGAAGCTTTCTTG.